This T cell receptor beta chain appears in the sequencing data of a study of immune heterogeneity within non-small cell lung tumors. On the study more broadly: Tumor histology was classified as squamous cell carcinoma in several cases, non-squamous carcinoma in ten to eleven and not otherwise specified in 1.

CDR3 length: 13 residues. CDR1 and CDR2 (germline): MNHEY, SVGAGI. V was pared by 7 bases and J by 1 base, with 10 bases between. Multiplex PCR employing 32 V and 13 J primers generated amplicons of the TCR beta CDR3. TCRdb reprocessed the multiplex PCR reads with MiXCR, giving one entry per CDR3 protein. The table shows more than 2,000 distinct CDR3 sequences, with 20% to 25% occurring only once. Per sample, 600 ng of bulk tumor genomic DNA was the template used. Widely spaced biopsies, several per primary tumor, were obtained at surgery. Surgery that was curative in intent was performed on patients with untreated, newly diagnosed non-small cell lung cancer.

This receptor was identified in a man aged 40-50 years with non-small cell lung cancer. Input material: lung tumor tissue. This rearrangement joins TRBV6-5 to TRBJ1-1; D is unresolved. This chain's CDR3 is CASNLGRNTEAFF. CDR3 DNA: TGTGCCAGCAATTTAGGGCGGAACACTGAAGCTTTCTTT.